Each of the 2 T cell receptor beta chains below was sequenced from the same sample in a study of HIV-infected patients and healthy controls. TCRdb itself ran the 5' RACE reads through MiXCR, one entry per CDR3 protein. The table has about 63,000 distinct CDR3 sequences, about 16% seen once. The sequencing input was CD4+ T cells from blood. These receptors were taken from a human donor in good health.

This clonotype was seen repeatedly, ten times or more. The V call is TRBV4-1, the J call TRBJ2-3; TRBD1 agrees at 8 bases. The V gene end was trimmed by 5 bases and the J gene end by 2 bases; junction bases not matched to a gene: 6. The CDR3 runs 15 residues. The germline V gene encodes CDR1 MGHRA and CDR2 YSYEKL. The CDR3 bases are TGCGCCAGCAGCGCTGGACAGGGCCCCACAGATACGCAGTATTTT. Its protein product is CASSAGQGPTDTQYF.

The genes are TRBV7-9 and TRBJ1-2; D not resolved. V dropped 1 base and J dropped 4 bases, with 7 bases sitting between them. Germline V gene lookup returns CDR1 SEHNR and CDR2 FQNEAQ (reference sequence). The CDR3 is 13 amino acids. The DNA of the CDR3 is TGTGCCAGCAGCTTAGGGGTGTTCTATGGCTACACCTTC. Translated, it gives CASSLGVFYGYTF. The entire variable domain, with the rest obtained from reference TRBV7-9 and TRBJ1-2, is as follows: DTGVSQNPRHKITKRGQNVTFRCDPISEHNRLYWYRQTLGQGPEFLTYFQNEAQLEKSRLLSDRFSAERPKGSFSTLEIQRTEQGDSAMYLCASSLGVFYGYTFGSGTRLTVV.